The T cell receptor (beta chain) described here comes from a study of cytomegalovirus exposure and HLA in healthy donors. General study points: Rare sequences made up most TCRs, while some public TCRs were found in many donors. In an earlier analysis, about 90% or about 30%: the productive usage of most TCR beta V segments. The study flagged roughly 150 TCR beta chains as cytomegalovirus-associated.

Whereas donors were nominally healthy upon sampling, unrecorded immune exposures were probable. Notes on this clone: Antigen unknown.

Both 60 Vbeta primers and 13 Jbeta primers went into the PCR. Libraries were prepared by immunoSEQ multiplex PCR; TCRdb keeps only in-frame clonotypes and omits some of them. Here the sample spans under 200,000 clones, over 65% being singletons. The CDR3 has 15 amino acids. Per germline, CDR1 MNHNY and CDR2 SVGAGI (reference sequence). The junction had 7 bases not matched to a gene; V was cut back by 8 bases and J by 0 bases. The J gene is TRBJ1-3, the V gene TRBV6-6; 7 nucleotides match TRBD1. Input material: PBMCs. The clonotype comes from a woman aged 40 to 55 in good health and CMV-seronegative. CDR3 coding DNA: TGTGCCAGCCTTGGACAGGTCAGCTCTGGAAACACCATATATTTT. Protein product: CASLGQVSSGNTIYF.